This T cell receptor (beta chain) was retrieved from a study of T cells in Graves' hyperthyroidism and ophthalmopathy. Uncontrolled infection, other autoimmune disease, pregnancy or lactation led to exclusion. Orbital computed tomography, thyroid ultrasound, serum thyroxine and TRAb, and clinical symptoms together informed the diagnoses. The PBMCs had their origin in roughly 9.8 ml of fresh peripheral blood. TCR beta CDR3 region amplification was performed from RNA transcripts. The HTBI set primed first-round TCR CDR3 RT-PCR. TCRdb reanalysed the multiplex PCR reads using MiXCR and keeps one entry per CDR3 protein. The profile covers roughly 350,000 distinct CDR3 sequences, with 14% appearing a single time and about 18% taken by the ten largest. The CDR3 spans 15 residues. CDR1 LGHNA and CDR2 YNFKEQ come from the germline V gene. Losses at the gene ends were 0 bases for V and 7 bases for J; bases not matched to a gene: 2.

The sample was blood. The clonotype comes from a woman aged 25 to 39 with Graves' ophthalmopathy. This sequence joins TRBV4-2 and TRBJ1-3; 11 positions agree with TRBD1. The CDR3 reads CASSQEDRGHNTIYF. The CDR3 DNA sequence: TGTGCCAGCAGCCAAGAGGACAGGGGGCACAACACCATATATTTT.